This is a list of T cell receptor beta chains from one sample in a study of blood T cells in healthy people across ages. MiXCR was run by TCRdb on the 5' RACE reads, yielding one entry per CDR3 protein. The sample consists of 700,000 to 950,000 distinct CDR3 sequences, 40% to 45% of them appearing once. Sequencing input: blood. Every receptor here comes from a woman between 55 and 75 years old in good health. CDR3s include the opening cysteine and the closing phenylalanine or tryptophan. D genes are given only for firm matches. Only some rows state a clone size, as once, few, many or a class for expanded clones.

TRBV9	few	TRBJ2-3	TRBD2	TGTGCCAGCAGCGCCGAGCGGGGGGGCACAGATACGCAGTATTTT	CASSAERGGTDTQYF
TRBV4-3	-	TRBJ2-5	TRBD2	TGCGCCAGCAGCCAAGATCTGCGGACTAGCGGGAGAGGAGAGACCCGGTACTTC	CASSQDLRTSGRGETRYF
TRBV5-1	-	TRBJ2-1	TRBD2	TGCGCCAGCAGCTCCCCTGAGGGGATTAGCGGGGGTTACAATGAGCAGTTCTTC	CASSSPEGISGGYNEQFF
TRBV5-1	-	TRBJ2-7	TRBD1	TGCGCCAGCAGAGGAGCTCAGGGGGCTTTCGAGCAGTACTTC	CASRGAQGAFEQYF
TRBV6-5	-	TRBJ2-3	TRBD2	TGTGCCAGCAGTTACTCGTCCAGCGGGGGGATTCGGGATACGCAGTATTTT	CASSYSSSGGIRDTQYF
TRBV11-2	few	TRBJ2-3	-	TGTGCCAGCAGCCCGAACAGGGGAGGGTATGGAGATACGCAGTATTTT	CASSPNRGGYGDTQYF
TRBV14	-	TRBJ1-2	-	TGTGCCAGCAGCCAATTTGATCCAGGGTTTGGAGGCTACACCTTC	CASSQFDPGFGGYTF
TRBV5-1	once	TRBJ2-7	-	TGCGCCAGCAGCTTGGAGGGGGGACCCGGGTACGAGCAGTACTTC	CASSLEGGPGYEQYF
TRBV27	-	TRBJ2-1	-	TGTGCCAGCCGGTTGAAATCGGGTAATGAGCAGTTCTTC	CASRLKSGNEQFF
TRBV20-1	-	TRBJ2-2	-	TGCAGTGCGGGCAGCAGCCGCGGGACCGGGGGGCTGTTTTTT	CSAGSSRGTGGLFF
TRBV18	-	TRBJ2-7	-	TGTGCCAGCTCGACCGGCAGGGGAGCCCACGAGCAGTACTTC	CASSTGRGAHEQYF
TRBV14	few	TRBJ2-7	TRBD1	TGTGCCAGCAGCTTCCGGGACAGGGCCCACGAGCAGTACTTC	CASSFRDRAHEQYF
TRBV10-2	-	TRBJ2-3	TRBD1	TGCGCCACCCGGACAGGGGGTACAGATACGCAGTATTTT	CATRTGGTDTQYF
TRBV20-1	many	TRBJ2-5	TRBD1	TGCAGTGCTAGACGGACAGGGCCCCCGGGAGAGACCCAGTACTTC	CSARRTGPPGETQYF
TRBV9	-	TRBJ2-7	TRBD2	TGTGCCAGCAGCCGAGGGGCTAGCGGGGGGACCTACGAGCAGTACTTC	CASSRGASGGTYEQYF
TRBV4-3	-	TRBJ1-5	-	TGCGCCAGCAGCCAAGATCAAAATCAGCCCCAGCATTTT	CASSQDQNQPQHF
TRBV12-3/TRBV12-4	many	TRBJ2-1	TRBD2	TGTGCCAGCAAGTTGCTCTCGCCTGGCGGGAGGGCCACGAATGAGCAGTTCTTC	CASKLLSPGGRATNEQFF
TRBV2	-	TRBJ2-7	-	TGTGCCAGCAGTGACAATGAGGTGTTGTCCTACGAGCAGTACTTC	CASSDNEVLSYEQYF
TRBV3-1	-	TRBJ2-3	-	TGTGCCAGCAGCCCGGACCCCTCCTGGGATACGCAGTATTTT	CASSPDPSWDTQYF
TRBV6-6	-	TRBJ2-3	-	TGTGCCAGCAGTCAAAGGAGGCCTAACACAGATACGCAGTATTTT	CASSQRRPNTDTQYF
TRBV7-9	-	TRBJ1-1	TRBD1	TGTGCCAGCAGCTCCCCCCCCACCGACAGGGGGAACACTGAAGCTTTCTTT	CASSSPPTDRGNTEAFF
TRBV6-2/TRBV6-3	-	TRBJ2-5	-	TGTGCCAGCAGTGACGGACTAAACCGGGAGACCCAGTACTTC	CASSDGLNRETQYF
TRBV7-9	-	TRBJ1-5	TRBD1	TGTGCCAGCTCCCTACAGGGGGCAGGACAGCCCCAGCATTTT	CASSLQGAGQPQHF
TRBV4-2	-	TRBJ2-7	-	TGTGCCAGCAGCCAAGAGGGGGGGCTCCCCTACGAGCAGTACTTC	CASSQEGGLPYEQYF
TRBV20-1	-	TRBJ2-1	TRBD2	TGCAGTGCTAGTAAGGCTCTAGCGGGAGTATGCAATGAGCAGTTCTTT	CSASKALAGVCNEQFF
TRBV20-1	few	TRBJ2-2	TRBD2	TGCAGTGCTAGAGATGGGGAGCGGGGACGATCCGAGGAGCTGTTTTTT	CSARDGERGRSEELFF
TRBV20-1	-	TRBJ1-2	TRBD1	TGCAGTGCTAGGGGGGACAGGGTGACTGGCTACACCTTC	CSARGDRVTGYTF
TRBV11-2	-	TRBJ2-1	-	TGTGCCAGCGCCTACAATGAGCAGTTCTTC	CASAYNEQFF
TRBV5-1	-	TRBJ2-2	-	TGCGCCAGCAGCTTGGGTGTCGCCAGCACCGGGGAGCTGTTTTTT	CASSLGVASTGELFF
TRBV20-1	-	TRBJ2-5	-	TGCAGTGCTAGAGATCGGGGCAGGGGAGGAGAGACCCAGTACTTC	CSARDRGRGGETQYF
TRBV7-2	-	TRBJ2-7	-	TGTGCCAGCAGCTTGTGGGACCCCTACGAGCAGTACTTC	CASSLWDPYEQYF
TRBV6-6	once	TRBJ1-5	TRBD1	TGTGCCAGCAGTACGCCTGACAGGGGATCTCAGCCCCAGCATTTT	CASSTPDRGSQPQHF
TRBV9	-	TRBJ2-3	-	TGTGCCAGCAGCGTATCCAGCGGTACGCAGTATTTT	CASSVSSGTQYF
TRBV28	-	TRBJ2-7	-	TGTGCCAGCAGTTTAATTGGGACCGCGACTTACGAGCAGTACTTC	CASSLIGTATYEQYF
TRBV4-1	-	TRBJ1-4	-	TGCGCCAGCAGCCAAGATTTTGGAGGGGAACTTAATGAAAAACTGTTTTTT	CASSQDFGGELNEKLFF
TRBV7-2	-	TRBJ2-7	-	TGTGCCAGCAGACCGGCCCTACTCTGGGACGAGCAGTACTTC	CASRPALLWDEQYF
TRBV20-1	-	TRBJ2-2	-	TGCAGTGCTAGAGTACGACCCTCCAACACCGGGGAGCTGTTTTTT	CSARVRPSNTGELFF
TRBV3-1	few	TRBJ2-7	TRBD2	TGTGCCAGCAGCCAAGAATCTATTCGGCTAGCGGGAGGCTACGAGCAGTACTTC	CASSQESIRLAGGYEQYF
TRBV10-2	-	TRBJ2-5	-	TGCGCCAGCAGTGTGGAAGGGTGGGAGACCCAGTACTTC	CASSVEGWETQYF
TRBV28	-	TRBJ2-1	TRBD2	TGTGCCAGCAGTGTAGCGGGGGGAGGCAATGAGCAGTTCTTC	CASSVAGGGNEQFF
TRBV20-1	once	TRBJ2-3	TRBD2	TGCAGTACTACCGGTGGGACTAGCGGGGGCGATACGCAGTATTTT	CSTTGGTSGGDTQYF
TRBV4-3	-	TRBJ2-1	TRBD2	TGCGCCACCTCGACTAGCGGGAGCAGGGCCGGCTACAATGAGCAGTTCTTC	CATSTSGSRAGYNEQFF
TRBV7-8	few	TRBJ1-5	-	TGTGCCAGCAGCTTAGAAGTAGCAGGGAACAATCAGCCCCAGCATTTT	CASSLEVAGNNQPQHF
TRBV25-1	-	TRBJ1-5	-	TGTGCCAGCAGTGAATCGGGGAATAGTCAGCCCCAGCATTTT	CASSESGNSQPQHF
TRBV3-1	-	TRBJ2-7	-	TGTGCCAGCAGCCACGGGACAAGGGCTTCCGAGCAGTACTTC	CASSHGTRASEQYF
TRBV11-2	many	TRBJ2-1	-	TGTGCCAGCAGCTCGACAGGTTACAATGAGCAGTTCTTC	CASSSTGYNEQFF
TRBV12-3/TRBV12-4	-	TRBJ1-6	-	TGTGCCAGCAGTCCGCCCGGCGGGTATTCACCCCTCCACTTT	CASSPPGGYSPLHF
TRBV2	-	TRBJ2-1	-	TGTGCCAGCAGTGCTCAGTCCTACAATGAGCAGTTCTTC	CASSAQSYNEQFF
TRBV3-1	-	TRBJ1-2	-	TGTGCCAGCAGCCTAAGGGGACTGGCGTATGGCTACACCTTC	CASSLRGLAYGYTF
TRBV4-1	-	TRBJ1-2	-	TGCGCCAGCAGTTTAGAAAATGGCCACACCTTC	CASSLENGHTF
TRBV29-1	-	TRBJ1-5	-	TGCAATGGGGGGATAAGGGGGGGCAATCAGCCCCAGCATTTT	CNGGIRGGNQPQHF
TRBV11-2	-	TRBJ1-4	-	TGTGCCAGCAGCTTGGAACCCTCCCTGGGTGAAAAACTGTTTTTT	CASSLEPSLGEKLFF
TRBV7-9	-	TRBJ2-1	-	TGTGCCAGCAGCTTAGCGTTGGGACTCCCTCCCGGCGATGAGCAGTTCTTC	CASSLALGLPPGDEQFF